The 16 T cell receptor beta chains given below trace back to one sample, sequenced in a study of blood T cell repertoires in COVID-19 (dated by TCRdb to 2020 to 2021). Library construction relied on the immunoSEQ multiplex PCR assay. Held by TCRdb, this immuneACCESS table contains in-frame sequences only and omits some clones. Under half of the omission traces to an unresolved V gene where checked; the cause of the rest is unknown. The sample table holds 70,000 to 85,000 clones, of which about four fifths were seen once. The ten biggest clones cover 21% of the sample. Sequencing was carried out using peripheral blood. Source of these receptors: a human donor in a cohort sampled during active COVID-19.

V gene TRBV28 combines with J gene TRBJ2-7; TRBD1 matches 11 bases. From germline, CDR1 is MDHEN and CDR2 SYDVKM. Trimming cost V 6 bases and J 2 bases; bases outside gene matches: 6. This CDR3 has 15 residues. The CDR3 nucleotides are TGTGCCAGCAGGACTCCGGGACAGGGGGCCTACGAGCAGTACTTC. This sequence encodes CASRTPGQGAYEQYF.

V gene TRBV7-6 combines with J gene TRBJ1-5, with 8 bases fitting TRBD1. J lost 5 bases, V lost 5 bases, and 8 bases had no gene match. Germline V gene data show CDR1 as SGHVS and CDR2 as FNYEAQ. There are 15 residues in the CDR3. In nucleotides, the CDR3 is TGTGCCAGCAGCCCTCAGACAGGGGTGGATCAGCCCCAGCATTTT. The encoded protein is CASSPQTGVDQPQHF.

The rearrangement uses TRBV7-2 and TRBJ1-3; TRBD1 is a possible D gene (5 bases). Germline CDR1 reads SGHTA; CDR2 reads FQGNSA. This CDR3 has 12 amino acids. V lost 6 bases and J 9 bases, leaving 12 bases between the germline ends. The CDR3 sequence is CASRKQEGTIYF. The CDR3 nucleotides read TGTGCCAGCAGGAAACAGGAGGGCACCATATATTTT.

The V call is TRBV19, the J call TRBJ2-7; D uncertain. Germline V gene data show CDR1 as LNHDA and CDR2 as SQIVND (reference sequence). This CDR3 is 13 amino acids long. V shed 2 bases and J shed 2 bases, with 7 bases lying between them. The CDR3: CASSITTAYEQYF. Here the CDR3 DNA reads TGTGCCAGTAGTATAACTACGGCCTACGAGCAGTACTTC.

The chain carries TRBV6-5 and TRBJ2-5; 7 positions match TRBD1. Germline lookup yields CDR1 MNHEY and CDR2 SVGAGI. V gave up 11 bases and J gave up 4 bases; unmatched junction bases: 13. The CDR3 totals 14 residues. The CDR3 here is CASRQGPMGETQYF. The CDR3 bases are TGTGCCTCCCGACAGGGCCCGATGGGAGAGACCCAGTACTTC.

V is TRBV7-9 and J is TRBJ2-3; TRBD1 might be the D (6 bases). CDR1 and CDR2 (germline): SEHNR, FQNEAQ (reference sequence). Trimming shortened V by 5 bases and J by 5 bases, and 11 bases separated the two germline ends. The CDR3 consists of 13 residues. The CDR3 DNA is TGTGCCAGCAGCCTCCAGGGGATAGATACGCAGTATTTT. Amino acid sequence: CASSLQGIDTQYF.

The chain combines TRBV27 with TRBJ1-3; possibly TRBD1 for D (6 bases). V lost 4 bases to trimming and J lost 3 bases, with 7 bases between them. Germline values: CDR1 MNHEY, CDR2 SMNVEV (reference sequence). The CDR3 spans 13 residues. The CDR3 DNA reads TGTGCCAGCAGTTGGGGGCATGGAAACACCATATATTTT. Amino acid sequence: CASSWGHGNTIYF.

The chain's CDR3 is CASSGVSGGDEQFF. The DNA for the CDR3 is TGCGCCAGCAGCGGCGTCAGCGGAGGGGATGAGCAGTTCTTC. The chain joins TRBV5-1 to TRBJ2-1, with D possibly TRBD2 on 6 matching bases. From germline, CDR1 is SGHRS and CDR2 YFSETQ. Trimming shortened V by 4 bases and J by 8 bases, and 16 bases separated the two germline ends. The CDR3 consists of 14 residues. Complete variable domain (other parts from reference TRBV5-1 and TRBJ2-1): KAGVTQTPRYLIKTRGQQVTLSCSPISGHRSVSWYQQTPGQGLQFLFEYFSETQRNKGNFPGRFSGRQFSNSRSEMNVSTLELGDSALYLCASSGVSGGDEQFFGPGTRLTVL.

The V call is TRBV7-9, the J call TRBJ2-7; 9 bases fit TRBD1. Looked up from germline, CDR1 is SEHNR and CDR2 is FQNEAQ (reference sequence). The V and J ends lost 4 bases and 2 bases, in that order; junction bases with no gene match: 3. The CDR3 loop spans 14 amino acids. The CDR3 nucleotides read TGTGCCAGCAGCTACCGGGACAGGGCCTACGAGCAGTACTTC. Its translation is CASSYRDRAYEQYF.

There are many counts of this clone. The chain carries TRBV12-3 or TRBV12-4 and TRBJ1-1; 7 bases are shared with TRBD1. V gave up 6 bases and J gave up 7 bases; unmatched junction bases: 5. The CDR3 contains 12 residues. DNA of the CDR3: TGTGCCAGCAGCGCGGGACAGTATGAAGCTTTCTTT. The encoded protein is CASSAGQYEAFF.

The rearrangement uses TRBV28 and TRBJ2-7; TRBD2 agrees at 7 bases. Trimming took 2 bases from V and 2 from J; bases not matched to a gene: 6. The CDR3 length is 15 residues. CDR1 is MDHEN and CDR2 is SYDVKM in the germline V gene. The CDR3 protein is CASSLPRGVTYEQYF. The CDR3 region has the DNA TGTGCCAGCAGTTTACCTCGGGGGGTCACCTACGAGCAGTACTTC.

This clone was seen a single time. The chain uses TRBV6-1 and TRBJ2-2, with a possible D match to TRBD2 (6 bases). This CDR3 contains 15 residues. Germline-derived CDR1 and CDR2 are MNHNS and SASEGT. Between the trimmed V and J ends, which lost 3 bases and 5 bases, there was a span of 13 bases. This chain's CDR3 is CASSERGVVTGELFF. CDR3 sequence (DNA): TGTGCCAGCAGTGAGCGGGGTGTTGTTACCGGGGAGCTGTTTTTT.

The table lists this clone with a count of one. V and J are TRBV14 and TRBJ1-2; 7 positions match TRBD1. This CDR3 comprises 20 residues. Germline V gene sequence: CDR1 SGHDN, CDR2 FVKESK. V dropped 1 base and J dropped 0; count of bases not matched to a gene: 17. CDR3 residues: CASSQAPFKNPGQSNYGYTF. The CDR3 nucleotides are TGTGCCAGCAGCCAAGCTCCTTTTAAAAACCCGGGACAGTCTAACTATGGCTACACCTTC.

This chain uses TRBV19 with TRBJ2-4; perhaps TRBD2 as D (5 bases). Germline V gene data show CDR1 as LNHDA and CDR2 as SQIVND (reference sequence). The CDR3 length is 11 residues. V was clipped by 3 bases and J by 11 bases, with 8 bases between them. CDR3 in amino acids: CASSIAGLQYF. The DNA for the CDR3 is TGTGCCAGTAGTATTGCGGGTCTTCAGTACTTC.

The chain links TRBV12-5 to TRBJ1-2; D ambiguous. Trimming took 3 bases from V and 4 from J, leaving 12 bases between them. From germline, CDR1 is LGHNT and CDR2 FRNRAP. The CDR3 sequence is 14 residues long. This chain's CDR3 is CASGLHSTPYGYTF. CDR3 nucleotide sequence: TGTGCTAGTGGTTTACATTCCACCCCCTATGGCTACACCTTC.

V usage is TRBV6-5 and J usage is TRBJ2-7; 11 bases line up with TRBD2. The V gene's germline CDR1 is MNHEY and CDR2 SVGAGI. The CDR3 covers 15 residues. V was pared by 7 bases and J by 1 base, with 6 bases of the junction left unmatched. DNA for the CDR3: TGTGCCAGCAACCCCAGACTAGCGGGGTCCTACGAGCAGTACTTC. It yields the protein CASNPRLAGSYEQYF.